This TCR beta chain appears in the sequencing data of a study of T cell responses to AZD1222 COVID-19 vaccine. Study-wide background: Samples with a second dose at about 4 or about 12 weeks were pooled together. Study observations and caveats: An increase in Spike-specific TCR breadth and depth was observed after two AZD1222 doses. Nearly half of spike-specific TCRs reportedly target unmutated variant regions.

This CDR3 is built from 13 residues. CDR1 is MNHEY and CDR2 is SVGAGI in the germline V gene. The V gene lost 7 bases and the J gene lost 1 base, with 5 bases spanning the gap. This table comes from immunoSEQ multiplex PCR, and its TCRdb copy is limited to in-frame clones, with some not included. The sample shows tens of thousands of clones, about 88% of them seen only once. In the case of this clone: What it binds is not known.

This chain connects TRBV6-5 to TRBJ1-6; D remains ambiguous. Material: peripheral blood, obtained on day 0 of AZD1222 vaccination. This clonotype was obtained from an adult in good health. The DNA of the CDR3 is TGTGCCAGCAAGGAGTCCTATAATTCACCCCTCCACTTT. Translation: CASKESYNSPLHF.